These T cell receptor beta chains were read from a single sample in a study of blood T cell repertoires in COVID-19. The data were produced by immunoSEQ multiplex PCR, yet TCRdb's version contains in-frame clones alone and is incomplete. Among some 74,000 clones, 70% to 90% were seen once, and the ten largest hold around 5%. The sequenced sample was peripheral blood. These receptors came from a woman over 75 with active or convalescent COVID-19. Both conserved end residues are part of each CDR3. The D gene is left open where the match is weak. Where a row states a size, it is once, few, many or the class of an expanded clone; other rows omit it.

D gene | clone size | J gene | V gene | CDR3 protein | CDR3 DNA
- | few | TRBJ1-5 | TRBV20-1 | CSASSGDQPQHF | TGCAGTGCTAGTTCGGGTGATCAGCCCCAGCATTTT
- | - | TRBJ1-1 | TRBV7-9 | CASSRRQVTEAFF | TGTGCCAGCAGCAGAAGACAGGTCACTGAAGCTTTCTTT
TRBD2 | - | TRBJ2-7 | TRBV4-1 | CASSQLPLMRGVGEQYF | TGCGCCAGCAGCCAGCTTCCATTAATGCGGGGGGTGGGCGAGCAGTACTTC
- | - | TRBJ1-2 | TRBV7-9 | CASSLVGGDTGYTF | TGTGCCAGCAGCTTAGTCGGAGGGGATACTGGCTACACCTTC
TRBD1 | - | TRBJ1-6 | TRBV27 | CASSSSRRQGPNSPLHF | TGTGCCAGCAGTTCTAGCCGTCGACAGGGCCCCAATTCACCCCTCCACTTT
- | - | TRBJ1-6 | TRBV7-8 | CASSTGQSFNSPLHF | TGTGCCAGCAGCACTGGACAGAGCTTTAATTCACCCCTCCACTTT
TRBD2 | few | TRBJ2-7 | TRBV5-1 | CASSLPLAGKYEQYF | TGCGCCAGCAGCTTGCCACTAGCGGGGAAGTACGAGCAGTACTTC
- | - | TRBJ2-5 | TRBV28 | CASNYRVGVTQYF | TGTGCCAGCAACTACAGGGTGGGTGTGACCCAGTACTTC
- | - | TRBJ2-7 | TRBV7-8 | CASTPPGWSEQYF | TGTGCCAGCACCCCCCCAGGATGGTCCGAGCAGTACTTC
- | - | TRBJ1-1 | TRBV12-3/TRBV12-4 | CASSNQGTEAFF | TGTGCCAGCAGTAATCAGGGCACTGAAGCTTTCTTT
- | - | TRBJ1-1 | TRBV7-9 | CASSLALGHREAFF | TGTGCCAGCAGCTTAGCGCTGGGACATAGGGAAGCTTTCTTT
- | - | TRBJ2-3 | TRBV30 | CAWRTASTDTQYF | TGTGCCTGGCGGACAGCTAGCACAGATACGCAGTATTTT
TRBD1 | - | TRBJ2-2 | TRBV11-1 | CASSSYRGSTGELFF | TGTGCCAGCAGCTCGTACAGGGGGAGCACCGGGGAGCTGTTTTTT
- | few | TRBJ2-2 | TRBV4-1 | CASSQFFPNTGELFF | TGCGCCAGCAGCCAATTCTTTCCGAACACCGGGGAGCTGTTTTTT
TRBD2 | once | TRBJ2-1 | TRBV28 | CASSLGVAGGQDEQFF | TGTGCCAGCAGTTTAGGCGTAGCGGGAGGGCAGGATGAGCAGTTCTTC
- | - | TRBJ2-7 | TRBV7-9 | CASSPNGISYEQYF | TGTGCCAGCAGCCCCAACGGGATCTCCTACGAGCAGTACTTC
- | - | TRBJ1-1 | TRBV25-1 | CASSGGGVGEAFF | TGTGCCAGCAGTGGTGGGGGCGTCGGTGAAGCTTTCTTT
TRBD1 | - | TRBJ2-2 | TRBV30 | CAWIWGTANTGELFF | TGTGCCTGGATCTGGGGGACAGCTAACACCGGGGAGCTGTTTTTT
- | - | TRBJ2-2 | TRBV7-3 | CASSLTSREVTGELFF | TGTGCCAGCAGCTTAACTTCGCGGGAAGTCACCGGGGAGCTGTTTTTT
- | - | TRBJ1-2 | TRBV7-9 | CASSLGQNYGYTF | TGTGCCAGCAGCTTGGGACAAAACTATGGCTACACCTTC
TRBD2 | - | TRBJ2-5 | TRBV7-2 | CASSLQASGGNSGTQYF | TGTGCCAGCAGCTTACAGGCCAGCGGGGGCAATTCGGGGACCCAGTACTTC
TRBD1 | - | TRBJ2-1 | TRBV10-3 | CAISVTGGRTYNEQFF | TGTGCCATCAGTGTTACAGGGGGGAGGACTTACAATGAGCAGTTCTTC
- | - | TRBJ1-1 | TRBV6-5 | CASSLLPRDTEAFF | TGTGCCAGCAGTCTACTCCCCCGGGACACTGAAGCTTTCTTT
- | - | TRBJ1-6 | TRBV18 | CASSPSTASSYNSPLHF | TGTGCCAGCTCACCATCCACAGCCAGCTCCTATAATTCACCCCTCCACTTT
- | - | TRBJ2-2 | TRBV18 | CASSPHPGDTGELFF | TGTGCCAGCTCACCACACCCGGGAGACACCGGGGAGCTGTTTTTT
- | - | TRBJ2-2 | TRBV9 | CASSGGGAVSNTGELFF | TGTGCCAGCAGCGGAGGGGGAGCGGTTTCGAACACCGGGGAGCTGTTTTTT
- | - | TRBJ1-2 | TRBV2 | CASSGSGQGYRSYTF | TGTGCCAGCAGCGGAAGCGGGCAGGGTTATAGGAGCTACACCTTC
- | - | TRBJ2-3 | TRBV9 | CASSGRYLSGSRTDTQYF | TGTGCCAGCAGCGGACGATATTTGAGCGGTTCCCGCACAGATACGCAGTATTTT
TRBD1 | - | TRBJ1-4 | TRBV10-3 | CAISTGATNEKLFF | TGTGCCATCAGTACAGGGGCAACTAATGAAAAACTGTTTTTT
TRBD1 | - | TRBJ1-2 | TRBV27 | CASSPGQGMGYGYTF | TGTGCCAGCAGCCCTGGACAGGGGATGGGCTATGGCTACACCTTC
TRBD1 | - | TRBJ1-5 | TRBV28 | CAATNRQGKGNQPQHF | TGTGCCGCTACCAACCGACAGGGTAAGGGCAATCAGCCCCAGCATTTT
TRBD2 | - | TRBJ2-7 | TRBV27 | CASRITSGSTYEQYF | TGTGCCAGCAGGATTACCAGCGGGAGCACCTACGAGCAGTACTTC
- | - | TRBJ2-1 | TRBV7-2 | CASSDRPRNEQFF | TGTGCCAGCAGCGACAGGCCCAGGAATGAGCAGTTCTTC
TRBD1 | - | TRBJ2-7 | TRBV6-5 | CASSSPGQGSYEQYF | TGTGCCAGCAGTTCACCGGGACAGGGGTCCTACGAGCAGTACTTC
- | once | TRBJ2-7 | TRBV5-8 | CASSFQRQSPTTDF | TGTGCCAGCAGCTTTCAGAGACAGAGTCCTACGACGGACTTC
- | - | TRBJ2-3 | TRBV18 | CASSPQGFTDTQYF | TGTGCCAGCTCACCCCAGGGGTTCACAGATACGCAGTATTTT
TRBD1 | - | TRBJ2-1 | TRBV7-2 | CASSSRTGTGYYNEQFF | TGTGCCAGCAGCTCAAGAACCGGGACAGGCTACTACAATGAGCAGTTCTTC
TRBD1 | - | TRBJ2-7 | TRBV5-1 | CASSSTGEPVYEQYF | TGCGCCAGCAGCTCAACAGGGGAACCAGTCTACGAGCAGTACTTC
- | - | TRBJ2-7 | TRBV11-2 | CASSGHRDPYEQYF | TGTGCCAGCAGCGGCCACAGGGACCCCTACGAGCAGTACTTC
- | once | TRBJ2-6 | TRBV27 | CASSLVQATTASGANVLTF | TGTGCCAGCAGTTTGGTTCAGGCAACAACGGCTTCTGGGGCCAACGTCCTGACTTTC
- | - | TRBJ2-5 | TRBV5-1 | CASSFSWQETQYF | TGCGCCAGCAGCTTTAGTTGGCAAGAGACCCAGTACTTC
TRBD2 | medium-sized | TRBJ2-1 | TRBV2 | CASSPTSGGFYNEQFF | TGTGCCAGCAGTCCGACTAGCGGGGGGTTCTACAATGAGCAGTTCTTC
TRBD2 | - | TRBJ2-7 | TRBV2 | CASSGGAGGQGEQYF | TGTGCCAGCAGTGGGGGAGCGGGGGGGCAGGGCGAGCAGTACTTC
TRBD2 | - | TRBJ2-5 | TRBV19 | CASRSSGRGIGTQYF | TGTGCCAGTAGATCCAGCGGGAGAGGTATCGGGACCCAGTACTTC
- | - | TRBJ1-4 | TRBV5-1 | CASRAGHLSEKLFF | TGCGCCAGCAGAGCGGGACATTTAAGTGAAAAACTGTTTTTT
TRBD1 | - | TRBJ1-1 | TRBV19 | CASNVSPGQRNTEAFF | TGTGCCAGTAACGTAAGCCCGGGACAGCGTAACACTGAAGCTTTCTTT
- | once | TRBJ2-1 | TRBV4-2 | CASSQAGGVAYEQFF | TGTGCCAGCAGCCAAGCGGGGGGCGTTGCCTACGAGCAGTTCTTC
TRBD1 | - | TRBJ2-2 | TRBV10-2 | CASSVQGAGELFF | TGCGCCAGCAGTGTTCAGGGGGCCGGGGAGCTGTTTTTT
TRBD2 | - | TRBJ2-2 | TRBV7-2 | CASSFGASGRAGGGELFF | TGTGCCAGCAGCTTTGGGGCTAGCGGGAGGGCCGGTGGCGGGGAGCTGTTTTTT
TRBD1 | - | TRBJ2-3 | TRBV29-1 | CSVVQGADTQYF | TGCAGCGTTGTACAGGGGGCAGATACGCAGTATTTT
- | few | TRBJ1-4 | TRBV7-8 | CASSRDNGEKLFF | TGTGCCAGCAGCCGCGACAATGGTGAAAAACTGTTTTTT
TRBD1 | - | TRBJ2-3 | TRBV7-2 | CASSPYGQGGRDTQYF | TGTGCCAGCAGCCCATACGGACAGGGTGGTAGGGATACGCAGTATTTT
TRBD1 | - | TRBJ1-3 | TRBV27 | CASSLSWDRGRRAGNTIYF | TGTGCCAGCAGTTTATCGTGGGACAGGGGGCGCCGCGCTGGAAACACCATATATTTT
- | few | TRBJ1-1 | TRBV6-1 | CASSEPARWLNTEAFF | TGTGCCAGCAGTGAACCAGCGAGGTGGCTGAACACTGAAGCTTTCTTT
- | - | TRBJ2-2 | TRBV2 | CASRSVSGTGELFF | TGTGCCAGCAGGTCTGTTTCGGGCACCGGGGAGCTGTTTTTT
TRBD1 | - | TRBJ1-2 | TRBV5-3 | CARTITDRDICGYTF | TGTGCCAGAACTATAACCGACAGGGATATTTGTGGCTACACCTTC
TRBD1 | few | TRBJ2-7 | TRBV6-5 | CASSRQGYEQYF | TGTGCCAGCAGTCGACAGGGATACGAGCAGTACTTC
- | - | TRBJ2-2 | TRBV9 | CASSAPITGELFF | TGTGCCAGCAGCGCACCTATCACCGGGGAGCTGTTTTTT